The 5 T cell receptor beta chains listed next were all sequenced from one sample in a study of blood T cell repertoires in COVID-19. The data were produced by immunoSEQ multiplex PCR, yet TCRdb's version contains in-frame clones alone and is incomplete. The sample has roughly 240,000 clones, around 88% seen once. Sequencing used PBMCs or T cells enriched from blood (not recorded which). These receptors were collected from a woman in her thirties or forties with acute COVID-19.

The chain links TRBV5-4 to TRBJ1-1; the D gene is possibly TRBD1 (5 bases). This CDR3 has 15 residues. CDR1 is SGHNT and CDR2 is YYREEE in the germline V gene (reference sequence). Trimming removed 4 bases at V and 1 base at J, with 14 bases between. CDR3 in DNA: TGTGCCAGCAGCCGCATGGGGGAGGGGAACACTGAAGCTTTCTTT. Protein product: CASSRMGEGNTEAFF.

This chain connects TRBV5-4 to TRBJ2-2; D unresolved. V was cut by 1 base and J by 5 bases, with 15 bases left in between. Germline values: CDR1 SGHNT, CDR2 YYREEE (reference sequence). The CDR3 contains 16 residues. The CDR3: CASSLWVGPGTGELFF. The CDR3 DNA sequence: TGTGCCAGCAGCTTGTGGGTGGGCCCTGGGACCGGGGAGCTGTTTTTT.

This chain joins TRBV24-1 and TRBJ2-5, with TRBD1 identical over 9 bases. The CDR3 runs to 13 residues. V shed 11 bases, J shed 4 bases, and the junction held 7 bases outside the gene matches. Germline CDR1 reads KGHDR; CDR2 reads SFDVKD. For the CDR3, the DNA is TGTGCCAACCGGACAGGGGAAATAGAGACCCAGTACTTC. As protein: CANRTGEIETQYF.

The rearrangement uses TRBV10-2 and TRBJ1-5; D remains ambiguous. Germline CDR1 reads WSHSY; CDR2 reads SAAADI. The CDR3 consists of 14 residues. Trimming took off 7 bases at V and 2 bases at J, with 12 bases between the two ends. The CDR3 coding sequence is TGCGCCAGCACCAAAAGCCAGGGCAATCAGCCCCAGCATTTT. Translation: CASTKSQGNQPQHF.

V is TRBV7-2 and J is TRBJ2-1, with TRBD2 matching over 9 bases. With V trimmed by 1 base and J by 12 bases, 7 bases remained unmatched. The CDR3 contains 14 residues. CDR1 SGHTA and CDR2 FQGNSA come from the germline V gene. The chain's CDR3 is CASSLVRGSGRQFF. CDR3 coding DNA: TGTGCCAGCAGCTTAGTCCGGGGTAGCGGGAGGCAGTTCTTC. The complete variable domain, with remaining parts taken from reference TRBV7-2 and TRBJ2-1, reads GAGVSQSPSNKVTEKGKDVELRCDPISGHTALYWYRQSLGQGLEFLIYFQGNSAPDKSGLPSDRFSAERTGGSVSTLTIQRTQQEDSAVYLCASSLVRGSGRQFFGPGTRLTVL.